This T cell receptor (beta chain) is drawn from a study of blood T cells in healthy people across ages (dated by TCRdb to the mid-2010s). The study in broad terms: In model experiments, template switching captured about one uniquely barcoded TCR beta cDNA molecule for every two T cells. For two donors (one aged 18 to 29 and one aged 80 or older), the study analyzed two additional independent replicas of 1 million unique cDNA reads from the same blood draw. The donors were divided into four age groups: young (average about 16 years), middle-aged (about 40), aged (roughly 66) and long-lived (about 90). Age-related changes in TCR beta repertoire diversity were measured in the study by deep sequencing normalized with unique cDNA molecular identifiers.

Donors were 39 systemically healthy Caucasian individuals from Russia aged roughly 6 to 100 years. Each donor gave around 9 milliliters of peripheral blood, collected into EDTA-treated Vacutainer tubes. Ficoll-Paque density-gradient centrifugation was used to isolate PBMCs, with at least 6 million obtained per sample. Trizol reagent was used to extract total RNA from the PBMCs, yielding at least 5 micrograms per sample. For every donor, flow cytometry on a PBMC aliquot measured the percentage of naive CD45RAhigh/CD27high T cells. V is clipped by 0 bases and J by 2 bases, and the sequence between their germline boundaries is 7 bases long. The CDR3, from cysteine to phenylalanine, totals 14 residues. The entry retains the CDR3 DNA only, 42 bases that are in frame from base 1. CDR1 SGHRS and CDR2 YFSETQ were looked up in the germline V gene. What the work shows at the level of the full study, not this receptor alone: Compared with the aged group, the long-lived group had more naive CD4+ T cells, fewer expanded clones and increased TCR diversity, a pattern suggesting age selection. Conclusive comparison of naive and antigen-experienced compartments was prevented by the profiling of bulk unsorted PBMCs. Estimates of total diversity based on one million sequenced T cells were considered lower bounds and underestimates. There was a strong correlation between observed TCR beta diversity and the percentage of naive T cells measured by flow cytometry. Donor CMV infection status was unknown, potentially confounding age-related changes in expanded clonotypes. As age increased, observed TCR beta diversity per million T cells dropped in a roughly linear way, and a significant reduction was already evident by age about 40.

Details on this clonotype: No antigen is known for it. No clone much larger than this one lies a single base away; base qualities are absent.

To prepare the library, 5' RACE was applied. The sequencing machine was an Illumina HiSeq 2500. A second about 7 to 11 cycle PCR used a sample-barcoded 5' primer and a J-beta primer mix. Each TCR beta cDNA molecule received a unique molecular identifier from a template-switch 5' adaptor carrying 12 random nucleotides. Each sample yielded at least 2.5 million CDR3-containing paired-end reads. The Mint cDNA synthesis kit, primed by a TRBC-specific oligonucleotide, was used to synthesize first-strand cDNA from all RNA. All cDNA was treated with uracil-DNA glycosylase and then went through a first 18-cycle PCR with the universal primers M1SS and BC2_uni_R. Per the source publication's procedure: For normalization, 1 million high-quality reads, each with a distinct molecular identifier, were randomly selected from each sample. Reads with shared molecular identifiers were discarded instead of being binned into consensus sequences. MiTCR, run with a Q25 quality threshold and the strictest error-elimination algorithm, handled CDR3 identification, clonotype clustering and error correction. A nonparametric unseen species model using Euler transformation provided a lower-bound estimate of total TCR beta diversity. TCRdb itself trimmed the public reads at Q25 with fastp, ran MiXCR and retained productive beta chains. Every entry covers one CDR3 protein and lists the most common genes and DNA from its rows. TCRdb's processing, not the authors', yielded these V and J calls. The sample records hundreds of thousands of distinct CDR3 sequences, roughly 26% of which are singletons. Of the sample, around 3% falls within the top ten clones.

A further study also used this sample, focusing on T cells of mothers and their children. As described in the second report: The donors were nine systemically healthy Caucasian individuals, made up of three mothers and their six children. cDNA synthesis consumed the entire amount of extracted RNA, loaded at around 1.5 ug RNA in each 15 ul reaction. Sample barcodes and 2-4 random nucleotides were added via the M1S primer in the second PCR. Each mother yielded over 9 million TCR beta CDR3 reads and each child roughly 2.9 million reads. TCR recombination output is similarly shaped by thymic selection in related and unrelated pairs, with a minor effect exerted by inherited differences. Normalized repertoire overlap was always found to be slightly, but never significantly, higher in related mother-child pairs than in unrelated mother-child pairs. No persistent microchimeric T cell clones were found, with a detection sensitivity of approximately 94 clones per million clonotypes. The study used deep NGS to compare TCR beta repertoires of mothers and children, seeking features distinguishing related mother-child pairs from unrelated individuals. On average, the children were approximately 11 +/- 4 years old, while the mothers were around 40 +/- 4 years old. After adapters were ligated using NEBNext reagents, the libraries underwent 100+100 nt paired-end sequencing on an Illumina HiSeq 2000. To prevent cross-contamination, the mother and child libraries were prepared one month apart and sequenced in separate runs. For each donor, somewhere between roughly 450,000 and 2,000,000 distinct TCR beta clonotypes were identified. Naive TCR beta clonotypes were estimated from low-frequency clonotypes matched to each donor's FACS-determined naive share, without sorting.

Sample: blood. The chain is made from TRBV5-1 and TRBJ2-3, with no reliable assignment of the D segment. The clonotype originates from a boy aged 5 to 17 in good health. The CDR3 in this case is CASSLEGATDTQYF. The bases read TGCGCCAGCAGCTTGGAGGGCGCCACAGATACGCAGTATTTT.